Given below is one TCR beta chain in context. The antigen remains undetermined. Isolation of CD4+ T cells took place after approximately ten days of culture. On both days 3 and 7, half of the culture medium was replaced with IL-2 medium. This specimen belongs to a study of vaccination effects on CD4 cells after COVID-19. V was trimmed by 7 bases and J by 0 bases, leaving 10 bases between them. Germline V gene lookup returns CDR1 LNHDA and CDR2 SQIVND (reference sequence). This CDR3 contains 15 residues. Only in-frame clones appear in the TCRdb table, and some are missing; sequencing was by immunoSEQ multiplex PCR. The sample comprises 31,000 or so clones, about two thirds of which are singletons, and approximately 3.6% rests with the top ten.

The V and J genes are TRBV19 and TRBJ2-6; possibly TRBD1 for D (5 bases). Material: CD4+ T cells from PBMCs cultured without peptide, obtained before COVID-19 vaccination. The clonotype comes from a human donor who received a COVID-19 vaccine. The CDR3 DNA reads TGTGCCAGTAAACAGGACCACTCTGGGGCCAACGTCCTGACTTTC. Protein product: CASKQDHSGANVLTF.